This T cell receptor (beta chain) was sequenced during a study of OX40 agonist ivuxolimab in advanced cancers. Overall study: Ivuxolimab is a fully human IgG2 antibody that activates OX40 (CD134). Intravenous ivuxolimab was administered to patients every 2 weeks at 0.01 to 10 mg/kg.

Sequencing used immunoSEQ multiplex PCR; TCRdb keeps in-frame clones, though not all of them. The data show tens of thousands of clones, with about 83% seen just once and more than 6.5% held by the top ten. Overall study findings and caveats: Relative to CD4+, CD8+ T cells held more expanded clones on average. Partial responders at 0.1-3.0 mg/kg showed near-lowest clonal expansion.

This clone showed up just once. Its antigen is still unknown. Germline CDR1 and CDR2: MNHEY and SVGAGI. Trimming removed 6 bases at V and 7 bases at J, with 13 bases between. This CDR3 has 14 amino acids. This chain uses TRBV6-5 with TRBJ1-6; D remains ambiguous. This specimen consisted of CD4+ or CD8+ T cells sorted from blood, obtained in a trial of the OX40 agonist ivuxolimab. The TCR sequence derives from an adult with an advanced solid tumor such as melanoma, head and neck, liver or kidney cancer. The CDR3 region is CASRRTEGNSPLHF. Here the CDR3 DNA reads TGTGCCAGCAGGCGGACGGAGGGAAATTCACCCCTCCACTTT.